These T cell receptor beta chains were read from a single sample in a study of graft-versus-host responses after intestinal transplantation. Sequencing was performed with immunoSEQ multiplex PCR; in TCRdb, only in-frame clones are kept and a portion is missing. The sample carries about 96,000 clones, 90% to 95% recorded once. For these receptors, no antigen is known. The sample consisted of unstimulated CD4+ T cells sorted from spleen or lymph node cells, taken before intestinal transplant. The receptors come from a human donor who received an intestinal transplant. Each CDR3 is given with its conserved first and last residue. The order of the fields is clone size, V gene, D gene, J gene, CDR3 protein, CDR3 DNA. A D gene is named only where the DNA matches it firmly. Expanded clones are given a class, and other clones once, few, many or no size at all.

clone size: NA; V gene: TRBV6-5; D gene: NA; J gene: TRBJ1-1; CDR3 protein: CASFVQTEAFF; CDR3 DNA: TGTGCCAGCTTTGTTCAAACTGAAGCTTTCTTT
clone size: NA; V gene: TRBV5-4; D gene: TRBD1; J gene: TRBJ2-3; CDR3 protein: CASSLEGGGTDTQYF; CDR3 DNA: TGTGCCAGCAGCTTGGAAGGGGGCGGAACAGATACGCAGTATTTT
clone size: NA; V gene: TRBV28; D gene: TRBD2; J gene: TRBJ2-5; CDR3 protein: CASTSGGRETQYF; CDR3 DNA: TGTGCCAGCACTAGCGGGGGTAGGGAGACCCAGTACTTC
clone size: NA; V gene: TRBV27; D gene: TRBD2; J gene: TRBJ2-7; CDR3 protein: CASSSSRAGGALRYEQYF; CDR3 DNA: TGTGCCAGCAGTTCGTCGAGGGCGGGAGGAGCTTTAAGATACGAGCAGTACTTC
clone size: NA; V gene: TRBV4-1; D gene: NA; J gene: TRBJ1-1; CDR3 protein: CASSQGGGGSTVRNTEAFF; CDR3 DNA: TGCGCCAGCAGCCAAGGAGGGGGTGGTAGTACAGTCCGGAACACTGAAGCTTTCTTT
clone size: NA; V gene: TRBV28; D gene: TRBD1; J gene: TRBJ1-5; CDR3 protein: CASIVQGAGQPQHF; CDR3 DNA: TGTGCCAGCATCGTACAGGGGGCAGGGCAGCCCCAGCATTTT
clone size: NA; V gene: TRBV29-1; D gene: TRBD2; J gene: TRBJ2-3; CDR3 protein: CSAQPGLASDTQYF; CDR3 DNA: TGCAGCGCTCAACCGGGACTAGCATCAGATACGCAGTATTTT
clone size: NA; V gene: TRBV6-1; D gene: NA; J gene: TRBJ2-7; CDR3 protein: CASTGERVSAYEQYF; CDR3 DNA: TGTGCCAGCACAGGAGAGAGGGTTTCCGCCTACGAGCAGTACTTC
clone size: NA; V gene: TRBV30; D gene: TRBD1; J gene: TRBJ1-2; CDR3 protein: CAWSGTGVGYTF; CDR3 DNA: TGTGCCTGGAGCGGGACAGGCGTGGGCTACACCTTC
clone size: NA; V gene: TRBV7-8; D gene: NA; J gene: TRBJ1-3; CDR3 protein: CASSLARSNGNTIYF; CDR3 DNA: TGTGCCAGCAGCTTAGCGCGCTCCAACGGAAACACCATATATTTT
clone size: once; V gene: TRBV7-2; D gene: NA; J gene: TRBJ2-5; CDR3 protein: CASSRALHQETQYF; CDR3 DNA: TGTGCCAGCAGCCGAGCGTTACACCAAGAGACCCAGTACTTC
clone size: NA; V gene: TRBV10-2; D gene: NA; J gene: TRBJ1-1; CDR3 protein: CASSDQTGWNTEAFF; CDR3 DNA: TGCGCCAGCAGTGATCAAACAGGGTGGAACACTGAAGCTTTCTTT
clone size: NA; V gene: TRBV7-9; D gene: NA; J gene: TRBJ2-7; CDR3 protein: CASSAVDRYEQYF; CDR3 DNA: TGTGCCAGCAGCGCCGTGGACAGATACGAGCAGTACTTC
clone size: NA; V gene: TRBV6-5; D gene: NA; J gene: TRBJ2-1; CDR3 protein: CASSSVASYNEQFF; CDR3 DNA: TGTGCCAGCAGTTCCGTAGCGTCCTACAATGAGCAGTTCTTC
clone size: NA; V gene: TRBV18; D gene: NA; J gene: TRBJ1-5; CDR3 protein: CASSPSQGGNQPQHF; CDR3 DNA: TGTGCCAGCTCACCAAGTCAAGGGGGCAATCAGCCCCAGCATTTT
clone size: NA; V gene: TRBV19; D gene: NA; J gene: TRBJ1-2; CDR3 protein: CASSINRDILQYGYTF; CDR3 DNA: TGTGCCAGTAGTATAAACCGGGACATCCTGCAATATGGCTACACCTTC
clone size: NA; V gene: TRBV6-6; D gene: NA; J gene: TRBJ1-1; CDR3 protein: CASSRGGGPEAFF; CDR3 DNA: TGTGCCAGCAGCCGAGGTGGCGGGCCTGAAGCTTTCTTT
clone size: NA; V gene: TRBV30; D gene: TRBD1; J gene: TRBJ2-7; CDR3 protein: CAWSSGTADTYEQYF; CDR3 DNA: TGTGCCTGGAGCTCCGGGACAGCCGATACCTACGAGCAGTACTTC
clone size: NA; V gene: TRBV11-2; D gene: TRBD1; J gene: TRBJ1-2; CDR3 protein: CASRRIRDSNNYGYTF; CDR3 DNA: TGTGCCAGCAGGCGCATCCGGGACAGCAACAACTATGGCTACACCTTC
clone size: NA; V gene: TRBV19; D gene: TRBD2; J gene: TRBJ2-7; CDR3 protein: CASSTGTSGSGLYEQYF; CDR3 DNA: TGTGCCAGTAGTACAGGGACTAGCGGGAGTGGGTTGTACGAGCAGTACTTC
clone size: NA; V gene: TRBV19; D gene: TRBD1; J gene: TRBJ1-3; CDR3 protein: CASSIGGTAGNTIYF; CDR3 DNA: TGTGCCAGTAGTATTGGGGGGACAGCTGGAAACACCATATATTTT
clone size: NA; V gene: TRBV27; D gene: NA; J gene: TRBJ1-2; CDR3 protein: CASSDRQSYGYTF; CDR3 DNA: TGTGCCAGCTCCGACAGGCAGTCCTATGGCTACACCTTC
clone size: NA; V gene: TRBV30; D gene: TRBD2; J gene: TRBJ2-1; CDR3 protein: CAWSSGGVLQFF; CDR3 DNA: TGTGCCTGGAGTTCCGGGGGGGTCTTGCAGTTCTTC
clone size: NA; V gene: TRBV5-1; D gene: TRBD1; J gene: TRBJ1-6; CDR3 protein: CASSLTLGQGAATPLHF; CDR3 DNA: TGCGCCAGCAGCTTGACCCTAGGACAGGGGGCGGCAACACCCCTCCACTTT
clone size: NA; V gene: TRBV7-2; D gene: NA; J gene: TRBJ1-2; CDR3 protein: CASSLSTYSPGGYTF; CDR3 DNA: TGTGCCAGCAGCTTATCGACGTATTCTCCGGGGGGCTACACCTTC
clone size: NA; V gene: TRBV13; D gene: NA; J gene: TRBJ2-5; CDR3 protein: CASSLWGNTGKTQYF; CDR3 DNA: TGTGCCAGCAGCTTATGGGGAAACACCGGGAAGACCCAGTACTTC
clone size: NA; V gene: TRBV6-5; D gene: NA; J gene: TRBJ1-6; CDR3 protein: CASSYSTSGNSPLHF; CDR3 DNA: TGTGCCAGCAGTTACTCAACCTCGGGTAATTCACCCCTCCACTTT
clone size: once; V gene: TRBV10-2; D gene: NA; J gene: TRBJ2-7; CDR3 protein: CASRGNYEQYF; CDR3 DNA: TGCGCCAGCCGCGGGAACTACGAGCAGTACTTC
clone size: NA; V gene: TRBV9; D gene: NA; J gene: TRBJ1-1; CDR3 protein: CASSVEAGYTEAFF; CDR3 DNA: TGTGCCAGCAGCGTAGAAGCGGGGTACACTGAAGCTTTCTTT
clone size: few; V gene: TRBV2; D gene: NA; J gene: TRBJ1-6; CDR3 protein: CAGRQENNSPLHF; CDR3 DNA: TGTGCCGGCCGACAGGAGAATAATTCACCCCTCCACTTT
clone size: NA; V gene: TRBV19; D gene: TRBD2; J gene: TRBJ2-2; CDR3 protein: CASKAGENTGELFF; CDR3 DNA: TGTGCCAGTAAGGCGGGGGAGAACACCGGGGAGCTGTTTTTT
clone size: NA; V gene: TRBV28; D gene: NA; J gene: TRBJ2-1; CDR3 protein: CASSLFTVNNEQFF; CDR3 DNA: TGTGCCAGCAGTTTATTCACAGTGAACAATGAGCAGTTCTTC
clone size: once; V gene: TRBV7-9; D gene: NA; J gene: TRBJ1-2; CDR3 protein: CASSPPGGQWSTNYGYTF; CDR3 DNA: TGTGCCAGCAGCCCCCCCGGAGGGCAGTGGAGCACTAACTATGGCTACACCTTC
clone size: NA; V gene: TRBV7-9; D gene: NA; J gene: TRBJ2-1; CDR3 protein: CASSLRGRELDEQFF; CDR3 DNA: TGTGCCAGCAGCTTACGGGGTAGGGAATTGGATGAGCAGTTCTTC
clone size: NA; V gene: TRBV5-4; D gene: NA; J gene: TRBJ2-1; CDR3 protein: CASEPTGVAHNEQFF; CDR3 DNA: TGTGCCAGCGAACCGACCGGGGTGGCGCACAATGAGCAGTTCTTC
clone size: NA; V gene: TRBV7-2; D gene: NA; J gene: TRBJ2-1; CDR3 protein: CASSGGNSYNEQFF; CDR3 DNA: TGTGCCAGCAGCGGGGGCAACTCCTACAATGAGCAGTTCTTC
clone size: NA; V gene: TRBV5-6; D gene: TRBD2; J gene: TRBJ2-3; CDR3 protein: CASSGGLASTDTQYF; CDR3 DNA: TGTGCCAGCAGCGGAGGACTAGCTAGCACAGATACGCAGTATTTT
clone size: NA; V gene: TRBV7-2; D gene: NA; J gene: TRBJ2-1; CDR3 protein: CASGEYPRDEQFF; CDR3 DNA: TGTGCCAGCGGGGAGTACCCCCGCGATGAGCAGTTCTTC
clone size: NA; V gene: TRBV30; D gene: TRBD1; J gene: TRBJ2-7; CDR3 protein: CAWSPGQGYEQYF; CDR3 DNA: TGTGCCTGGAGCCCGGGACAGGGGTACGAGCAGTACTTC
clone size: NA; V gene: TRBV7-9; D gene: NA; J gene: TRBJ1-1; CDR3 protein: CASSLNGYSNTEAFF; CDR3 DNA: TGTGCCAGCAGCTTAAACGGTTATAGTAACACTGAAGCTTTCTTT